This T cell receptor beta chain was recorded in a study of neoadjuvant anti-PD-1 for oral cavity cancer. For the study at large: Non-progressing patients received a fourth nivolumab dose near day 43, then surgery on days 50-56.

This table comes from immunoSEQ multiplex PCR, and its TCRdb copy is limited to in-frame clones, with some not included. The sample lists about 15,000 clones, roughly two thirds occurring once. CDR1 and CDR2 (germline): SGDLS, YYNGEE. Trimming left V 0 bases short and J 5 bases short, with 13 bases between. This CDR3 is built from 15 residues. The source material was PBMCs, sampled before nivolumab (anti-PD-1) treatment. The V gene is TRBV9, the J gene TRBJ2-3; perhaps D is TRBD1 or TRBD2 (7 bases each). This clonotype was obtained from a person between 35 and 79 years old with oral cavity squamous cell carcinoma. The CDR3 spells CASSVEGRGGDTQYF. The CDR3 DNA follows: TGTGCCAGCAGCGTAGAGGGCAGGGGGGGAGATACGCAGTATTTT.